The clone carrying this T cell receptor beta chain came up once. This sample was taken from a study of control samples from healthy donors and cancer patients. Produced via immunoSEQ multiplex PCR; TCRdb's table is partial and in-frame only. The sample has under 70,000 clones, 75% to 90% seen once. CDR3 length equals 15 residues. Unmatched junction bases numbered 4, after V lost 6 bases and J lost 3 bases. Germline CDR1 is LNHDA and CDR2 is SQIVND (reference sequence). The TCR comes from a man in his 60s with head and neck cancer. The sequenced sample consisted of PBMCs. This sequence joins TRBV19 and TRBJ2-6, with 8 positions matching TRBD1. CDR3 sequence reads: CASRGRGRGANVLTF. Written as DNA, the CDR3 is TGTGCCAGTAGAGGCAGGGGGCGTGGGGCCAACGTCCTGACTTTC.